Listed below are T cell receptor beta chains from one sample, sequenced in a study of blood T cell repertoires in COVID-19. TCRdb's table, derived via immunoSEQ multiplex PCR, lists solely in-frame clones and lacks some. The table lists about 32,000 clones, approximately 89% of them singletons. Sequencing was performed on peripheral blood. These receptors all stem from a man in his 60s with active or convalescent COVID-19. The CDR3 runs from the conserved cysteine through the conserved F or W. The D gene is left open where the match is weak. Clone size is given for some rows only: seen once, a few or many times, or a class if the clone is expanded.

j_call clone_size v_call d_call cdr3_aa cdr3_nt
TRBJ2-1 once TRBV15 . CATSIPRNEQFF TGTGCCACCAGCATCCCCCGGAATGAGCAGTTCTTC
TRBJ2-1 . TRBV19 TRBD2 CASSIEKTSGYNEQFF TGTGCCAGTAGTATCGAAAAGACTAGCGGTTACAATGAGCAGTTCTTC
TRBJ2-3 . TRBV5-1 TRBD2 CASSLEAGGQTDTQYF TGCGCCAGCAGCTTGGAAGCGGGGGGGCAGACAGATACGCAGTATTTT
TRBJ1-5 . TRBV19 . CASSQISNQPQHF TGTGCCAGTAGTCAAATTAGCAATCAGCCCCAGCATTTT
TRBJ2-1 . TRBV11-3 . CASSARRGLDINNEQFF TGTGCCAGCAGCGCAAGGCGGGGACTGGACATAAACAATGAGCAGTTCTTC
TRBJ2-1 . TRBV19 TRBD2 CASSARGAGGRNEQFF TGTGCCAGTAGTGCCAGGGGAGCGGGAGGGCGGAATGAGCAGTTCTTC
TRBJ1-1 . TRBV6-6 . CASSRTPVGPRGSMNTEAFF TGTGCCAGCAGTCGAACCCCCGTGGGGCCAAGAGGCAGTATGAACACTGAAGCTTTCTTT
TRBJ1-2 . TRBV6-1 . CASSEADWGLGYGYTF TGTGCCAGCAGTGAAGCCGATTGGGGGCTCGGCTATGGCTACACCTTC
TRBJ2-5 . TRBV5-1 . CASSPGQGETQYF TGCGCCAGCAGCCCCGGACAAGGAGAGACCCAGTACTTC
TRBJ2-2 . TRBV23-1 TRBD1 CASSQRGTGQCPGELFF TGCGCCAGCAGTCAACGTGGGACAGGTCAATGTCCCGGGGAGCTGTTTTTT
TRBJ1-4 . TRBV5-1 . CASSLERGGEKLFF TGCGCCAGCAGCTTGGAGAGGGGGGGAGAAAAACTGTTTTTT
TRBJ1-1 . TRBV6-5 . CASSYSGSTANTEAFF TGTGCCAGCAGTTACTCGGGGAGTACAGCAAACACTGAAGCTTTCTTT
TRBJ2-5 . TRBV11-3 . CASSSKETQYF TGTGCCAGCAGCTCAAAAGAGACCCAGTACTTC
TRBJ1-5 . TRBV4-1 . CASSQVRGRYSNQPQHF TGCGCCAGCAGCCAAGTGCGAGGGAGATATAGCAATCAGCCCCAGCATTTT
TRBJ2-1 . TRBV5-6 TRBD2 CASSPSSGFFNEQFF TGTGCCAGCAGCCCCTCTAGCGGGTTCTTCAATGAGCAGTTCTTC
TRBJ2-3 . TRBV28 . CASSSRIGGTDTQYF TGTGCCAGCAGTTCCCGGATTGGGGGGACAGATACGCAGTATTTT
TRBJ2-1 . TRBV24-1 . CATNSSRQFF TGTGCCACTAACAGTTCTCGGCAGTTCTTC
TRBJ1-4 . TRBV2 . CASSGTRNEKLFF TGTGCCAGCAGTGGGACACGTAATGAAAAACTGTTTTTT
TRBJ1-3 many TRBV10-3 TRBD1 CAISGDRATSGNTIYF TGTGCCATCAGTGGGGACAGGGCCACCTCTGGAAACACCATATATTTT
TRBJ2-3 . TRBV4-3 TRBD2 CASSQDFGTTTDTQYF TGCGCCAGCAGCCAAGATTTCGGGACTACCACAGATACGCAGTATTTT
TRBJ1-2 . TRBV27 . CASSLVGSWYGYTF TGTGCCAGCAGTTTAGTTGGCAGTTGGTATGGCTACACCTTC
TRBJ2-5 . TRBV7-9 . CASSLGSSKETQYF TGTGCCAGCAGCCTAGGTTCCAGTAAAGAGACCCAGTACTTC
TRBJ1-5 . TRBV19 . CASSAQGLGQPQHF TGTGCCAGTAGTGCACAGGGTTTGGGTCAGCCCCAGCATTTT
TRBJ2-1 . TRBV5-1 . CASSLKGLGGYDEQFF TGCGCCAGCAGCTTGAAGGGGCTGGGGGGTTATGATGAGCAGTTCTTC
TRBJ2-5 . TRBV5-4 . CASSPGLMETQYF TGTGCCAGCAGCCCCGGACTAATGGAGACCCAGTACTTC
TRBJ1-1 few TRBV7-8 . CASSLAKGVNTEAFF TGTGCCAGCAGCTTAGCCAAGGGGGTGAACACTGAAGCTTTCTTT
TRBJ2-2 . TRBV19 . CASQIRTNTGELFF TGTGCCAGTCAGATCAGGACGAACACCGGGGAGCTGTTTTTT
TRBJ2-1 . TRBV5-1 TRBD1 CASGTGGNNEQFF TGCGCCAGCGGTACAGGGGGAAACAATGAGCAGTTCTTC
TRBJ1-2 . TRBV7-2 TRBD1 CASSTGRGHGYTF TGTGCCAGCAGCACCGGGAGGGGGCATGGCTACACCTTC
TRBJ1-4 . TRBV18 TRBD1 CASSPLARGLSNEKLFF TGTGCCAGCTCACCATTGGCCAGGGGGCTGTCTAATGAAAAACTGTTTTTT
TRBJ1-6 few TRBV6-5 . CASSYQGRRSPLHF TGTGCCAGCAGTTATCAGGGTCGTCGCTCACCCCTCCACTTT
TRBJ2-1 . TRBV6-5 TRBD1 CASSYRGIYNEQFF TGTGCCAGTAGCTACAGGGGAATCTACAATGAGCAGTTCTTC
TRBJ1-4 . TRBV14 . CASSRFTYGEKLFF TGTGCCAGCAGTCGTTTTACTTATGGTGAAAAACTGTTTTTT
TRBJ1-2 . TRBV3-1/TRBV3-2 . CASSQGTSNYGYTF TGTGCCAGCAGCCAAGGGACTTCTAACTATGGCTACACCTTC
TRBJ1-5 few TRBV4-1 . CASSHSGVGQPQHF TGCGCCAGCAGCCACTCAGGGGTCGGTCAGCCCCAGCATTTT
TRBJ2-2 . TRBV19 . CASTRGRRELFF TGTGCCAGTACCAGGGGACGTCGGGAGCTGTTTTTT
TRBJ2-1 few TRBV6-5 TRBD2 CASSSLAGYNEQFF TGTGCCAGCAGTTCGCTAGCGGGATACAATGAGCAGTTCTTC
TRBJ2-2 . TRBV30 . CAWSVEVNTGELFF TGTGCCTGGAGTGTAGAGGTGAACACCGGGGAGCTGTTTTTT
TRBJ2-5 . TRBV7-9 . CASSFSLPLAEQETQYF TGTGCCAGCAGCTTCAGTCTTCCCCTCGCGGAGCAAGAGACCCAGTACTTC